This is a list of T cell receptor beta chains from one sample in a study of metastatic and nonmetastatic thyroid tumors. Through MiXCR, TCRdb re-clonotyped the PCR reads. This sample has about 45,000 clones; under 4% occur once, and the top ten carry around 9.9%. The material sequenced was blood. The receptor source for this set is a female donor with papillary thyroid cancer or a benign thyroid nodule (not recorded which). Some clones in this sample may be carry-over from other donors' samples. Each CDR3 is given with its conserved first and last residue. Fields, in order: J gene, clone size, V gene, D gene, CDR3 protein, CDR3 DNA. The D gene is left open where the match is weak. Size tells how often a clone was seen (once, few, many) or the class of an expanded clone, and some rows leave it out.

j_call: TRBJ2-7
clone_size: many
v_call: TRBV20-1
d_call: -
cdr3_aa: CSARGNSYEQYF
cdr3_nt: TGCAGTGCTAGAGGGAACTCCTACGAGCAGTACTTC

j_call: TRBJ2-5
clone_size: many
v_call: TRBV27
d_call: -
cdr3_aa: CASSPLGTAGETQYF
cdr3_nt: TGTGCCAGCAGTCCACTCGGGACCGCGGGAGAGACCCAGTACTTC

j_call: TRBJ1-6
clone_size: many
v_call: TRBV28
d_call: -
cdr3_aa: CASSLSLGDSPLHF
cdr3_nt: TGTGCCAGCAGTTTAAGCCTTGGGGATTCACCCCTCCACTTT

j_call: TRBJ2-1
clone_size: -
v_call: TRBV5-6
d_call: -
cdr3_aa: CASSPPLRGDDYNEQFF
cdr3_nt: TGTGCCAGCAGCCCCCCACTCCGCGGAGACGACTACAATGAGCAGTTCTTC

j_call: TRBJ1-5
clone_size: many
v_call: TRBV15
d_call: -
cdr3_aa: CATSRGGGTNSNQPQHF
cdr3_nt: TGTGCCACCAGCAGAGGAGGGGGAACTAATAGCAATCAGCCCCAGCATTTT

j_call: TRBJ1-3
clone_size: many
v_call: TRBV19
d_call: -
cdr3_aa: CASRVLGLVAGNTIYF
cdr3_nt: TGTGCCAGTAGAGTCTTGGGGCTAGTGGCGGGAAACACCATATACTTT

j_call: TRBJ2-2
clone_size: -
v_call: TRBV5-6
d_call: -
cdr3_aa: CASSYRRAGTGELFF
cdr3_nt: TGTGCCAGCAGCTATAGGAGGGCAGGCACCGGGGAGCTGTTTTTT

j_call: TRBJ1-2
clone_size: few
v_call: TRBV4-1
d_call: -
cdr3_aa: CASSQHEGLVGGYTF
cdr3_nt: TGCGCCAGCAGCCAACACGAAGGGCTGGTGGGTGGCTACACCTTC

j_call: TRBJ1-1
clone_size: many
v_call: TRBV28
d_call: TRBD1
cdr3_aa: CASSWTGDLNTEAFF
cdr3_nt: TGTGCCAGCAGTTGGACAGGGGACTTGAACACTGAAGCTTTCTTT

j_call: TRBJ1-5
clone_size: few
v_call: TRBV12-3/TRBV12-4
d_call: -
cdr3_aa: CASSLGGLPHHF
cdr3_nt: TGTGCCAGCAGTTTGGGGGGATTGCCCCATCATTTT

j_call: TRBJ2-3
clone_size: many
v_call: TRBV27
d_call: TRBD2
cdr3_aa: CASSSLTSRPQTQYF
cdr3_nt: TGTGCCAGCAGTTCTTTGACTAGCCGGCCCCAGACGCAGTATTTT

j_call: TRBJ2-1
clone_size: many
v_call: TRBV28
d_call: TRBD2
cdr3_aa: CASSLGAGGSSYNEQFF
cdr3_nt: TGTGCCAGCAGTCTAGGAGCGGGGGGGAGCTCCTACAATGAGCAGTTCTTC

j_call: TRBJ2-7
clone_size: medium-sized
v_call: TRBV20-1
d_call: TRBD1
cdr3_aa: CSAPTGSDEQYF
cdr3_nt: TGCAGTGCCCCGACAGGGTCTGACGAGCAGTACTTC

j_call: TRBJ1-6
clone_size: many
v_call: TRBV28
d_call: TRBD1
cdr3_aa: CASGTGPLNSPLHF
cdr3_nt: TGTGCCAGTGGGACAGGGCCCTTAAACTCACCCCTCCACTTT

j_call: TRBJ1-5
clone_size: -
v_call: TRBV28
d_call: TRBD1
cdr3_aa: CASDDRDNQPQHF
cdr3_nt: TGTGCCAGCGATGACAGGGACAATCAGCCCCAGCATTTT

j_call: TRBJ2-1
clone_size: -
v_call: TRBV20-1
d_call: -
cdr3_aa: CSAPVQGISHEQFF
cdr3_nt: TGCAGTGCCCCAGTACAGGGCATATCGCATGAGCAGTTCTTC

j_call: TRBJ2-5
clone_size: many
v_call: TRBV6-1
d_call: TRBD2
cdr3_aa: CATRGGGRETQYF
cdr3_nt: TGTGCCACGCGGGGGGGAGGCCGGGAGACCCAGTACTTC

j_call: TRBJ2-1
clone_size: few
v_call: TRBV28
d_call: TRBD2
cdr3_aa: CASSLIGLAGGQFF
cdr3_nt: TGTGCCAGCAGTTTGATTGGACTAGCGGGAGGGCAGTTCTTC

j_call: TRBJ2-7
clone_size: few
v_call: TRBV10-2
d_call: -
cdr3_aa: CASRHSSYEQYF
cdr3_nt: TGCGCCAGCAGGCACAGCTCCTACGAGCAGTACTTC

j_call: TRBJ2-7
clone_size: few
v_call: TRBV19
d_call: -
cdr3_aa: CASSINRDYEQYF
cdr3_nt: TGTGCCAGTAGTATAAACAGGGACTACGAGCAGTACTTC

j_call: TRBJ2-7
clone_size: many
v_call: TRBV7-9
d_call: -
cdr3_aa: CASSPTRDGRYLAYEQYF
cdr3_nt: TGTGCCAGCAGCCCCACCCGGGACGGAAGGTACTTAGCCTACGAGCAGTACTTC

j_call: TRBJ2-7
clone_size: many
v_call: TRBV18
d_call: -
cdr3_aa: CASSPGIGGRPYEQYF
cdr3_nt: TGTGCCAGCTCACCAGGGATCGGGGGCAGGCCCTACGAGCAGTACTTC

j_call: TRBJ2-2
clone_size: -
v_call: TRBV30
d_call: TRBD2
cdr3_aa: CAWSASGAETGELFF
cdr3_nt: TGTGCCTGGAGTGCTAGCGGGGCGGAAACCGGGGAGCTGTTTTTT

j_call: TRBJ2-7
clone_size: many
v_call: TRBV11-1
d_call: -
cdr3_aa: CASSGDTMAYEQYF
cdr3_nt: TGTGCCAGCAGCGGGGACACAATGGCCTACGAGCAGTACTTC

j_call: TRBJ2-7
clone_size: -
v_call: TRBV11-3
d_call: TRBD2
cdr3_aa: CASSGSLAGGPSEQYF
cdr3_nt: TGTGCCAGCAGCGGAAGCCTAGCGGGAGGGCCCTCCGAGCAGTACTTC

j_call: TRBJ1-3
clone_size: many
v_call: TRBV3-1
d_call: -
cdr3_aa: CASSTKGSGNTIYF
cdr3_nt: TGTGCCAGCAGCACCAAAGGGTCTGGAAACACCATATATTTT

j_call: TRBJ1-2
clone_size: few
v_call: TRBV6-1
d_call: -
cdr3_aa: CASRPGRNLYGYTF
cdr3_nt: TGTGCCAGCAGACCGGGCCGCAATCTCTATGGCTACACCTTC

j_call: TRBJ2-1
clone_size: many
v_call: TRBV20-1
d_call: TRBD2
cdr3_aa: CSARVIGGRPYNEQFF
cdr3_nt: TGCAGTGCTAGAGTGATCGGCGGGAGGCCCTACAATGAGCAGTTCTTC

j_call: TRBJ1-5
clone_size: few
v_call: TRBV27
d_call: -
cdr3_aa: CASSPDGPFQPQHF
cdr3_nt: TGTGCCAGCAGTCCGGACGGACCTTTTCAGCCCCAGCATTTT

j_call: TRBJ2-5
clone_size: many
v_call: TRBV6-1
d_call: -
cdr3_aa: CASSAPGAYGTQYF
cdr3_nt: TGTGCCAGCAGTGCCCCGGGTGCCTATGGGACCCAGTACTTC

j_call: TRBJ1-1
clone_size: few
v_call: TRBV6-1
d_call: -
cdr3_aa: CASSEQENTEAFF
cdr3_nt: TGTGCCAGCAGTGAACAGGAGAACACTGAAGCTTTCTTT

j_call: TRBJ2-2
clone_size: few
v_call: TRBV19
d_call: -
cdr3_aa: CASSIPSVGELFF
cdr3_nt: TGTGCCAGTAGTATTCCTAGCGTAGGGGAGCTGTTTTTT

j_call: TRBJ2-1
clone_size: -
v_call: TRBV6-1
d_call: TRBD2
cdr3_aa: CSSRTSGRAYNEQFF
cdr3_nt: TGTTCCAGCAGGACTAGCGGGAGGGCCTACAATGAGCAGTTCTTC

j_call: TRBJ2-2
clone_size: -
v_call: TRBV5-1
d_call: TRBD1
cdr3_aa: CASSLVLRTGGIGELFF
cdr3_nt: TGCGCCAGCAGCTTGGTGTTGCGGACAGGGGGCATCGGGGAGCTGTTTTTT

j_call: TRBJ1-6
clone_size: few
v_call: TRBV6-2/TRBV6-3
d_call: TRBD1
cdr3_aa: CASRDRGSSYNSPLHF
cdr3_nt: TGTGCCAGCAGGGACAGGGGCAGCTCCTATAATTCACCCCTCCACTTT

j_call: TRBJ1-1
clone_size: many
v_call: TRBV6-1
d_call: TRBD1
cdr3_aa: CASSTTGGKAFF
cdr3_nt: TGTGCCAGCAGTACGACAGGGGGCAAAGCTTTCTTT

j_call: TRBJ1-5
clone_size: many
v_call: TRBV6-1
d_call: -
cdr3_aa: CASSPDTTPQHF
cdr3_nt: TGTGCCAGCAGCCCGGACACCACACCCCAGCATTTT

j_call: TRBJ2-2
clone_size: medium-sized
v_call: TRBV5-1
d_call: -
cdr3_aa: CASMNYRDGNTGELFF
cdr3_nt: TGCGCCAGCATGAACTATAGGGACGGGAACACCGGGGAGCTGTTTTTT

j_call: TRBJ1-2
clone_size: few
v_call: TRBV2
d_call: -
cdr3_aa: CASSEAGSLGYGYTF
cdr3_nt: TGTGCCAGCAGTGAAGCGGGGTCGCTGGGCTATGGCTACACCTTC

j_call: TRBJ1-5
clone_size: few
v_call: TRBV28
d_call: -
cdr3_aa: CASTKGLINQPQHF
cdr3_nt: TGTGCCAGCACCAAAGGGCTGATCAATCAGCCCCAGCATTTT

j_call: TRBJ2-7
clone_size: many
v_call: TRBV6-2/TRBV6-3
d_call: -
cdr3_aa: CASNHPDLSYEQYF
cdr3_nt: TGTGCCAGCAACCACCCTGACTTATCCTACGAGCAGTACTTC

j_call: TRBJ2-4
clone_size: many
v_call: TRBV5-1
d_call: -
cdr3_aa: CASSSGSGDQAKNIQYF
cdr3_nt: TGCGCCAGCAGCTCGGGGTCGGGGGATCAAGCCAAAAACATTCAGTACTTC